Presented here are 16 T cell receptor beta chains from one specimen sequenced in a study of T cell responses to AZD1222 COVID-19 vaccine. Using immunoSEQ multiplex PCR, the repertoire was profiled, and TCRdb retains in-frame clones only, with some absent. Among 150,000 or so clones, roughly 88% were seen once, and the ten largest hold approximately 16%. Sequences were derived from peripheral blood, sampled on day 0 of AZD1222 vaccination. The receptors here all came from an adult in good health.

The count of this clone is one. The CDR3 protein is CASSLVLAGDQETQYF. The CDR3 nucleotides are TGCGCCAGCAGCTTGGTCCTTGCCGGTGACCAAGAGACCCAGTACTTC. This sequence joins TRBV5-1 and TRBJ2-5; D remains ambiguous. Trimming took off 0 bases at V and 0 bases at J, with 12 bases between the two ends. CDR1 SGHRS and CDR2 YFSETQ come from the germline V gene. The CDR3 length is 16 residues. The variable domain in full, completed from reference TRBV5-1 and TRBJ2-5, reads KAGVTQTPRYLIKTRGQQVTLSCSPISGHRSVSWYQQTPGQGLQFLFEYFSETQRNKGNFPGRFSGRQFSNSRSEMNVSTLELGDSALYLCASSLVLAGDQETQYFGPGTRLLVL.

For the CDR3, the DNA is TGTGCCAGCAGTGAAGCCGGGTGGGGCTACACCTTC. This sequence encodes CASSEAGWGYTF. The chain combines TRBV25-1 with TRBJ1-2; the D is unclear. V shed 2 bases and J shed 8 bases, with 9 bases lying between them. The germline V gene encodes CDR1 MGHDK and CDR2 SYGVNS. The CDR3 contains 12 residues.

This clone was found once. The chain is built from TRBV20-1 and TRBJ2-7, with TRBD1 as a possible D gene (6 bases). This CDR3 is built from 11 residues. Germline V gives CDR1 DFQATT, CDR2 SNEGSKA (reference sequence). Trimming took 3 bases from V and 3 from J, leaving 6 bases between them. CDR3 in DNA: TGCAGTGCTAGGGACAGCTACGAGCAGTACTTC. It yields the protein CSARDSYEQYF.

This chain connects TRBV6-5 to TRBJ2-7; D is unresolved. CDR3 length: 13 amino acids. Trimming stripped 5 bases from V and 5 bases from J, with 13 bases between. CDR1 and CDR2 from the germline V gene are MNHEY and SVGAGI. The CDR3 coding sequence is TGTGCCAGCAGTCCCCGATTTGGAAACGAGCAGTACTTC. This codes for CASSPRFGNEQYF.

The chain has TRBV5-4 and TRBJ2-7, with 12 bases matching TRBD2. Germline trimming cut 4 bases from V and 6 bases from J; bases unmatched to any gene: 11. This CDR3 is built from 16 residues. Germline V CDR1 and CDR2: SGHNT, YYREEE (reference sequence). CDR3 sequence reads: CASSPGLAGYFGEQYF. The CDR3 region has the DNA TGTGCCAGCAGCCCGGGACTAGCGGGCTACTTCGGCGAGCAGTACTTC.

The chain has TRBV14 and TRBJ1-6, with 7 bases fitting TRBD1. Unmatched junction bases numbered 8, after V lost 0 bases and J lost 9 bases. Germline assignment: CDR1 SGHDN and CDR2 FVKESK. This CDR3 has 16 amino acids. CDR3 sequence (DNA): TGTGCCAGCAGCCAAGATGGGAGAGGGGGCAGTTCACCCCTCCACTTT. As protein: CASSQDGRGGSSPLHF. Full variable domain (remainder filled in from reference TRBV14 and TRBJ1-6): EAGVTQFPSHSVIEKGQTVTLRCDPISGHDNLYWYRRVMGKEIKFLLHFVKESKQDESGMPNNRFLAERTGGTYSTLKVQPAELEDSGVYFCASSQDGRGGSSPLHFGNGTRLTVT.

The rearrangement uses TRBV11-2 and TRBJ1-2; 9 positions match TRBD1. The germline gives CDR1 SGHAT, CDR2 FQNNGV. The CDR3 is made up of 13 amino acids. V dropped 11 bases and J dropped 7; count of bases not matched to a gene: 11. CDR3 loop: CASRGQGGGGYTF. The DNA for the CDR3 is TGTGCCTCACGGGGACAGGGAGGAGGTGGCTACACCTTC.

The CDR3: CASSYGQGHTGELFF. The CDR3, as DNA: TGTGCCAGCAGTTACGGACAGGGTCACACCGGGGAGCTGTTTTTT. V and J are TRBV6-5 and TRBJ2-2; 8 bases are shared with TRBD1. There are 15 residues in the CDR3. Germline CDR1 is MNHEY and CDR2 is SVGAGI. Trimming at V came to 2 bases and at J to 3 bases, leaving 2 bases not matched to a gene.

The DNA of the CDR3 is TGTGCCAGCAGCGTAGCTCTCCAGGACACTGAAGCTTTCTTT. Amino acids: CASSVALQDTEAFF. The chain has TRBV9 and TRBJ1-1, with D hard to call. V was trimmed by 0 bases and J by 3 bases, leaving 9 bases between them. The length of the CDR3 is 14 residues. The germline V gene has CDR1 SGDLS and CDR2 YYNGEE.

The chain combines TRBV19 with TRBJ1-2; D unresolved. CDR1 is LNHDA, CDR2 SQIVND, per germline (reference sequence). The CDR3 contains 14 residues. Trimming cost V 5 bases and J 4 bases, with 14 bases left between them. This CDR3 reads CASSPRPFLYGYTF. The CDR3, as DNA: TGTGCCAGTAGTCCACGACCGTTCCTCTATGGCTACACCTTC.

The rearrangement links TRBV19 to TRBJ1-1, with D tentatively TRBD1 (6 bases). Germline CDR1 is LNHDA and CDR2 is SQIVND (reference sequence). V lost 5 bases, J lost 2 bases, and 9 bases lay in between. This CDR3 is 13 amino acids long. Here the CDR3 reads CASSRGGNTEAFF. As DNA, the CDR3 is TGTGCCAGTAGTCGCGGGGGCAACACTGAAGCTTTCTTT.

The rearrangement joins TRBV9 to TRBJ1-6, with 7 bases that match TRBD1. J was trimmed by 5 bases and V by 6 bases; bases with no gene match: 8. Germline CDR1 reads SGDLS; CDR2 reads YYNGEE. The CDR3 totals 15 residues. As DNA, the CDR3 is TGTGCCAGCACCCTAAGGGGGCTGGATAATTCACCCCTCCACTTT. This encodes CASTLRGLDNSPLHF. Full variable domain (rest looked up from reference TRBV9 and TRBJ1-6): DSGVTQTPKHLITATGQRVTLRCSPRSGDLSVYWYQQSLDQGLQFLIQYYNGEERAKGNILERFSAQQFPDLHSELNLSSLELGDSALYFCASTLRGLDNSPLHFGNGTRLTVT.

J is TRBJ1-1 and V is TRBV21-1. TRBV21-1 is labeled a pseudogene. The CDR3 runs 15 residues. The DNA of the CDR3 is TGTGCCAGCAGCAAATTCTGGGGGTCGAACACTGAAGCTTTCTTT. It encodes CASSKFWGSNTEAFF.

The chain uses TRBV10-3 and TRBJ2-1, with D possibly being TRBD1 (5 bases). The CDR3 covers 14 residues. V shed 10 bases and J shed 5 bases, with 18 bases lying between them. Germline V gene data show CDR1 as ENHRY and CDR2 as SYGVKD. The CDR3 bases are TGTGCCACTACCCGGACACCTGGGGACAATGAGCAGTTCTTC. Its protein is CATTRTPGDNEQFF.

This clone was counted once. The chain joins TRBV28 to TRBJ2-2; D is unclear. V lost 7 bases to trimming and J lost 1 base, with 10 bases between them. CDR1 is MDHEN and CDR2 is SYDVKM in the germline V gene. The CDR3 runs 14 residues. CDR3: CASTSDLNTGELFF. The CDR3 nucleotides are TGTGCCAGCACCTCGGATTTGAACACCGGGGAGCTGTTTTTT.

This clone was seen only a few times. The rearrangement uses TRBV6-5 and TRBJ1-2; TRBD1 aligns across 11 bases. V lost 0 bases and J lost 7; bases outside the gene matches: 4. Germline CDR1 reads MNHEY; CDR2 reads SVGAGI. The CDR3 covers 15 residues. In DNA, the CDR3 is TGTGCCAGCAGTTACTCCGGGACAGGGGGTACTGGCTACACCTTC. Protein product: CASSYSGTGGTGYTF.